A single sample is the source of the 13 T cell receptor beta chains below, sequenced in a study of cytomegalovirus exposure and HLA in healthy donors. 13 Jbeta primers and 60 Vbeta primers were used for the PCR. TCRdb's table, derived via immunoSEQ multiplex PCR, lists solely in-frame clones and lacks some. The sample includes 95,000 to 100,000 clones, 65% to 85% of them seen just once. Sequencing was performed on PBMCs. These receptors originate from a man between 45 and 60 years old in good health and CMV-seronegative.

The V call is TRBV4-1, the J call TRBJ2-1; 7 nucleotides align to TRBD2. The J segment lost 6 bases and the V segment lost 1 base, leaving 3 bases of the junction unmatched. Germline CDR1 is MGHRA and CDR2 is YSYEKL. This CDR3 region has 14 residues. The CDR3 DNA reads TGCGCCAGCAGCCAAGGGGAGGGTTTCAATGAGCAGTTCTTC. Its translation is CASSQGEGFNEQFF.

The chain carries TRBV2 and TRBJ1-5, with D possibly TRBD1 on 5 matching bases. The CDR3 totals 14 residues. V lost 6 bases, J lost 0 bases, and 9 bases lay in between. Looked up from germline, CDR1 is SNHLY and CDR2 is FYNNEI. This CDR3 reads CASREGTSNQPQHF. The CDR3 DNA follows: TGTGCCAGCAGGGAGGGGACTAGCAATCAGCCCCAGCATTTT.

This clone has just a few counts. This rearrangement joins TRBV6-5 to TRBJ1-4, with D perhaps TRBD1 (6 bases). Germline V lookup: CDR1 MNHEY, CDR2 SVGAGI. The CDR3 runs 14 residues. V was shortened by 4 bases and J by 2 bases, with 8 bases between the two germline ends. CDR3 in amino acids: CASSSTGTNEKLFF. The DNA of the CDR3 is TGTGCCAGCAGTTCTACAGGGACTAATGAAAAACTGTTTTTT.

CDR3 residues: CASSIVGGVTGELFF. In DNA form, the CDR3 reads TGTGCCAGTAGTATAGTTGGGGGCGTGACCGGGGAGCTGTTTTTT. V usage is TRBV19 and J usage is TRBJ2-2; the D gene is possibly TRBD1 (6 bases). The CDR3 is made up of 15 amino acids. V was trimmed by 1 base and J by 5 bases, leaving 11 bases between them. Germline values: CDR1 LNHDA, CDR2 SQIVND (reference sequence).

This chain uses TRBV30 with TRBJ1-5, with D unclear. V lost 3 bases to trimming and J lost 2 bases, with 14 bases between them. Germline assignment: CDR1 GTSNPN and CDR2 SVGIG (reference sequence). This CDR3 is built from 15 residues. CDR3 nucleotide sequence: TGTGCCTGGAGGTCCGGTAGCGGTCGCAATCAGCCCCAGCATTTT. This sequence encodes CAWRSGSGRNQPQHF.

The CDR3 reads CASTPTSGLQETQYF. CDR3 in DNA: TGTGCCAGCACACCGACTTCGGGACTACAAGAGACCCAGTACTTC. The chain joins TRBV27 to TRBJ2-5; 7 bases agree with TRBD2. The germline gives CDR1 MNHEY, CDR2 SMNVEV (reference sequence). J was trimmed by 2 bases and V by 7 bases; bases with no gene match: 10. This CDR3 is built from 15 residues.

The gene calls are TRBV6-6 and TRBJ1-4; 7 bases agree with TRBD1. The trim removed 5 bases at V and 5 bases at J, leaving 8 bases unmatched. The CDR3 is made up of 15 amino acids. CDR1 and CDR2 from the germline V gene are MNHNY and SVGAGI (reference sequence). The CDR3 reads CASSIPGQPNEKLFF. DNA for the CDR3: TGTGCCAGCAGTATTCCGGGACAGCCAAATGAAAAACTGTTTTTT.

The chain recombines TRBV4-2 with TRBJ2-7; TRBD2 aligns across 14 bases. CDR1 LGHNA and CDR2 YNFKEQ come from the germline V gene. V was clipped by 2 bases and J by 9 bases; unmatched bases: 9. The CDR3 runs to 16 residues. The CDR3 reads CASSQLTRTSGRRQYF. CDR3 in DNA: TGTGCCAGCAGCCAATTGACTCGGACTAGCGGGAGGCGGCAGTACTTC.

This chain connects TRBV19 to TRBJ1-5; 9 bases map to TRBD1. The germline V gene encodes CDR1 LNHDA and CDR2 SQIVND (reference sequence). The CDR3 is 15 residues long. V dropped 5 bases and J dropped 2; count of bases not matched to a gene: 4. The CDR3 here is CASSADRGGNQPQHF. CDR3 DNA sequence: TGTGCCAGTAGTGCGGACAGGGGTGGCAATCAGCCCCAGCATTTT.

A single count supports this clone. This chain joins TRBV7-6 and TRBJ2-2, with D possibly TRBD1 on 6 matching bases. The CDR3 totals 17 residues. V was clipped by 4 bases and J by 3 bases, with 18 bases between them. Germline CDR1 and CDR2: SGHVS and FNYEAQ. The DNA for the CDR3 is TGTGCCAGCAGCTGGTCGGAGACAGGCGGTGACACCGGGGAGCTGTTTTTT. Encoded protein: CASSWSETGGDTGELFF.

This clone occurred a few times. The genes are TRBV19 and TRBJ1-1; the D is unclear. Germline CDR1 and CDR2: LNHDA and SQIVND (reference sequence). V was cut by 7 bases and J by 4 bases, with 13 bases left in between. The length of the CDR3 is 13 residues. The CDR3 DNA reads TGTGCCAGTAATAATTGGGCCGGCACTGAAGCTTTCTTT. Encoded protein: CASNNWAGTEAFF.

The rearrangement links TRBV7-9 to TRBJ2-2, with TRBD2 identical over 9 bases. The CDR3 runs 16 residues. The germline CDR1 and CDR2 sequences are SEHNR and FQNEAQ (reference sequence). The J segment lost 3 bases and the V segment lost 1 base, leaving 3 bases of the junction unmatched. The CDR3 DNA reads as TGTGCCAGCAGCTTAGGTAGCGGGAGTTACACCGGGGAGCTGTTTTTT. It encodes CASSLGSGSYTGELFF. Supplemented by reference TRBV7-9 and TRBJ2-2, the full variable domain reads DTGVSQNPRHKITKRGQNVTFRCDPISEHNRLYWYRQTLGQGPEFLTYFQNEAQLEKSRLLSDRFSAERPKGSFSTLEIQRTEQGDSAMYLCASSLGSGSYTGELFFGEGSRLTVL.

The chain joins TRBV7-3 to TRBJ2-7; D is perhaps TRBD1 (5 bases). Trimming pared 1 base from V and 0 bases from J, leaving 10 bases between. This CDR3 spans 15 amino acids. From germline, CDR1 is SGHTA and CDR2 FQGTGA. This CDR3 reads CASSLKYRFSYEQYF. As DNA, the CDR3 is TGTGCCAGCAGCTTAAAGTACAGGTTCTCCTACGAGCAGTACTTC.